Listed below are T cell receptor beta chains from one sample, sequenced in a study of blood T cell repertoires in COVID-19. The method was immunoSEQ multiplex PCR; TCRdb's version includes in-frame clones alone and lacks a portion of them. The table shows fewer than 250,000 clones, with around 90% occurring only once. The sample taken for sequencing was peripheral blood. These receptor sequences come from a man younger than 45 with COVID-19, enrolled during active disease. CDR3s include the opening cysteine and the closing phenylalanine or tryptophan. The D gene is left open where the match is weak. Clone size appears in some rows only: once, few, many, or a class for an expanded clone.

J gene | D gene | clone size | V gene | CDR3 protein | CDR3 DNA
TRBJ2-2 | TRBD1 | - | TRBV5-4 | CASRPGQGGDTGELFF | TGTGCCAGCAGACCCGGACAGGGGGGAGACACCGGGGAGCTGTTTTTT
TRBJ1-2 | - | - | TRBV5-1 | CASSRGTGSTNYGYTF | TGCGCCAGCAGCAGGGGGACGGGTTCTACTAACTATGGCTACACCTTC
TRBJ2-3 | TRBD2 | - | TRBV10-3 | CAAGGRGRTDTQYF | TGTGCCGCCGGGGGGAGGGGTAGAACAGATACGCAGTATTTT
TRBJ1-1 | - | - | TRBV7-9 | CASSDTGYTEAFF | TGTGCCAGCAGCGACACAGGGTACACTGAAGCTTTCTTT
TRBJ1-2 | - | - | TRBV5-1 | CASSLDGLGLRGYTF | TGCGCCAGCAGCTTGGACGGACTAGGTTTGCGTGGCTACACCTTC
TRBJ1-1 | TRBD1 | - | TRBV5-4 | CASSSGTGEEAFF | TGTGCCAGCAGCTCCGGGACAGGGGAAGAAGCTTTCTTT
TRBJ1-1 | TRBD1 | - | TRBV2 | CASSYTPLQGSEAFF | TGTGCCAGCAGTTATACCCCACTACAGGGGAGTGAAGCTTTCTTT
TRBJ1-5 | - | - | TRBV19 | CASRKAGGQPQHF | TGTGCCAGTAGGAAGGCGGGAGGTCAGCCCCAGCATTTT
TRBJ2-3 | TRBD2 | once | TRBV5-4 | CASSLSGGADTQYF | TGTGCCAGCAGCTTAAGCGGGGGTGCAGATACGCAGTATTTT
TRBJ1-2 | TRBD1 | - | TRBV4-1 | CASSHAVRRDRGARNYGYTF | TGCGCCAGCAGCCACGCCGTACGCCGGGACAGGGGGGCGAGGAACTATGGCTACACCTTC
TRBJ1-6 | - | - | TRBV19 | CASSSGSKPGYSPLHF | TGTGCCAGTAGTTCGGGGAGTAAGCCTGGTTATTCACCCCTCCACTTT
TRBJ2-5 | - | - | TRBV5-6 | CASSFPAAETQYF | TGTGCCAGCAGCTTCCCCGCGGCGGAGACCCAGTACTTC
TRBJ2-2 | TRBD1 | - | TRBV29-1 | CSVNKGTGNTGELFF | TGCAGCGTGAACAAGGGGACAGGGAACACCGGGGAGCTGTTTTTT
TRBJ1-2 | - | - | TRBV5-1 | CASSPSLGPELGGYTF | TGCGCCAGCAGCCCGAGCTTGGGCCCCGAATTGGGTGGCTACACCTTC
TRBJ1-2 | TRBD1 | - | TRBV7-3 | CASSPTGNYGYTF | TGTGCCAGCAGCCCGACAGGGAACTATGGCTACACCTTC
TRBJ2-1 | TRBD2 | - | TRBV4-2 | CASSQDLASGSGNEQFF | TGTGCCAGCAGCCAAGATCTCGCTAGCGGTTCGGGAAATGAGCAGTTCTTC
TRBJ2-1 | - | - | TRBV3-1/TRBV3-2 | CASSPQGISYNEQFF | TGTGCCAGCAGCCCTCAGGGAATCTCCTACAATGAGCAGTTCTTC
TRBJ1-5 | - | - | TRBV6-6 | CASSPQDNQPQHF | TGTGCCAGCAGCCCACAGGATAATCAGCCCCAGCATTTT
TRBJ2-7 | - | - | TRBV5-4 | CASSRQVGGYEQYF | TGTGCCAGCAGCCGACAGGTCGGCGGTTACGAGCAGTACTTC
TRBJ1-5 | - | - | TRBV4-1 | CASSQVAGGSINQPQHF | TGCGCCAGCAGCCAAGTTGCGGGGGGCAGTATCAATCAGCCCCAGCATTTT
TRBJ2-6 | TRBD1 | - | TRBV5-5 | CASSPTGSVSGANVLTF | TGTGCCAGCAGCCCGACAGGGTCAGTATCTGGGGCCAACGTCCTGACTTTC
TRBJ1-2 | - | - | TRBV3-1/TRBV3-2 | CASSQGQLPLYGYTF | TGTGCCAGCAGCCAAGGACAGCTTCCCCTCTATGGCTACACCTTC
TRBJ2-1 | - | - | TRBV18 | CASSPLIGTFHYEQFF | TGTGCCAGCTCACCACTGATTGGGACATTCCATTATGAGCAGTTCTTC
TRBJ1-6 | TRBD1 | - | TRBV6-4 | CASREGQEKRGNSPLHF | TGTGCCAGCAGAGAAGGACAGGAGAAAAGGGGTAATTCACCCCTCCACTTT
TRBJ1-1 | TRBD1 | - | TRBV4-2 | CASSQAAGGGGTEAFF | TGTGCCAGCAGCCAAGCGGCAGGGGGTGGGGGCACTGAAGCTTTCTTT
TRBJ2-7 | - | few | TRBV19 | CASSYRGQNYEQYF | TGTGCCAGTAGTTACCGCGGACAGAACTACGAGCAGTACTTC
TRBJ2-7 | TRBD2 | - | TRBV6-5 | CASSFSAGDYEQYF | TGTGCCAGCAGTTTCTCAGCGGGGGACTACGAGCAGTACTTC
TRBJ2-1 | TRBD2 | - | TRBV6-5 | CASSYSAGLEHEQFF | TGTGCCAGCAGTTACTCGGCGGGACTAGAGCATGAGCAGTTCTTC
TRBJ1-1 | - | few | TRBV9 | CASSVRPGVGTEAFF | TGTGCCAGCAGCGTACGTCCCGGGGTGGGCACTGAAGCTTTCTTT
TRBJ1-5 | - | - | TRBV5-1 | CASSLAGNQPQHF | TGCGCCAGCAGTCTGGCGGGCAATCAGCCCCAGCATTTT
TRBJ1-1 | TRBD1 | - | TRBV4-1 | CASSLQDRVNTEAFF | TGCGCCAGCAGCCTGCAGGACAGGGTAAACACTGAAGCTTTCTTT
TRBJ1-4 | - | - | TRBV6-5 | CASSYRGDEKLFF | TGTGCCAGCAGTTATAGGGGTGATGAAAAACTGTTTTTT
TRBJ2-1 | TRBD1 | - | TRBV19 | CASSIADRPYNEQFF | TGTGCCAGTAGTATTGCGGACAGGCCCTACAATGAGCAGTTCTTC
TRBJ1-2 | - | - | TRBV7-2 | CASSLAPSHRGGYTF | TGTGCCAGCAGCTTAGCTCCGTCCCACCGGGGTGGCTACACCTTC
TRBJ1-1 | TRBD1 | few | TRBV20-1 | CSASRDSLNTEAFF | TGCAGTGCTAGTAGGGACAGTCTGAACACTGAAGCTTTCTTT
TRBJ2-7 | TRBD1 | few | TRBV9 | CASSPQDRGPYEQYF | TGTGCCAGCAGCCCCCAGGACAGGGGACCCTACGAGCAGTACTTC
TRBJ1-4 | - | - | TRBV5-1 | CASSSGGLDEKLFF | TGCGCCAGTTCCTCCGGGGGGTTGGATGAAAAACTGTTTTTT
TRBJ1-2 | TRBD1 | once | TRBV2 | CASSASGDSNYGYTF | TGTGCCAGCAGTGCCTCCGGGGACAGTAACTATGGCTACACCTTC
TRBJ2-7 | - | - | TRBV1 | CTSSQGTPRGSLYEQYF | TGCACCAGCAGCCAAGGGACCCCCAGGGGGTCACTCTACGAGCAGTACTTC
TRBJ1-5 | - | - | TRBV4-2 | CASSQDLGQPQHF | TGTGCCAGCAGCCAAGATCTAGGTCAGCCCCAGCATTTT
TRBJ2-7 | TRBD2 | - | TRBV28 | CASSSSGALSYEQYF | TGTGCCAGCAGTTCTAGCGGGGCTCTCTCCTACGAGCAGTACTTC
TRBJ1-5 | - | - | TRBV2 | CASSEDGLGNQPQHF | TGTGCCAGCAGTGAAGACGGGTTAGGCAATCAGCCCCAGCATTTT
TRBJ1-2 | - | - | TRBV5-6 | CASSQGVSYGYTF | TGTGCCAGCAGTCAAGGGGTTAGCTATGGCTACACCTTC
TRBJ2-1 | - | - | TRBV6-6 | CASSYRGYEQFF | TGTGCCAGCAGTTATAGAGGCTATGAGCAGTTCTTC
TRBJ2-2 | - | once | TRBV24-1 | CATSGARQTGELFF | TGTGCCACCAGTGGCGCGAGACAGACCGGGGAGCTGTTTTTT
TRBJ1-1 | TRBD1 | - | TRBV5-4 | CASSRDRTNTEAFF | TGTGCCAGCAGCCGGGACAGGACGAACACTGAAGCTTTCTTT
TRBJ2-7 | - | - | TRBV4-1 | CASSQEETVTYEQYF | TGCGCCAGCAGCCAAGAAGAGACAGTGACCTACGAGCAGTACTTC
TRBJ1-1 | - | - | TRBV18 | CASSPPEVPEAFF | TGTGCCAGCTCACCACCGGAGGTACCTGAAGCTTTCTTT
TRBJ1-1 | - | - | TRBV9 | CASSVGSGRTEAFF | TGTGCCAGCAGCGTAGGGTCGGGTAGAACTGAAGCTTTCTTT
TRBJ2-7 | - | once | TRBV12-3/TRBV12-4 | CATGWGGEQYF | TGTGCCACGGGGTGGGGTGGCGAGCAGTACTTC
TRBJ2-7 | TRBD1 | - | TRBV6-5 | CASRPGQGPYEQYF | TGTGCCAGCAGACCGGGACAGGGTCCCTACGAGCAGTACTTC
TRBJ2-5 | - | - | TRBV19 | CASSPDPAVRETQYF | TGTGCCAGTAGTCCCGACCCCGCGGTACGGGAGACCCAGTACTTC
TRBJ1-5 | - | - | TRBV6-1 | CASSEQGLGNQPQHF | TGTGCCAGCAGTGAACAGGGCCTCGGGAATCAGCCCCAGCATTTT
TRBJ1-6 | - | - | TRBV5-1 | CASSSQFGGVGINNSPLHF | TGCGCCAGCAGCTCCCAATTCGGTGGCGTCGGGATCAATAATTCACCCCTCCACTTT